These 30 T cell receptor beta chains originate from one sample sequenced in a study of Ad26.COV2.S vaccination and SARS-CoV-2 variants. Produced via immunoSEQ multiplex PCR; TCRdb's table is partial and in-frame only. The repertoire consists of approximately 450,000 clones, with over 75% occurring once and the leading ten covering over 9%. Treatment reported: 19 received Ad26.COV2.S at low or high dose, single or two shots; roughly five received placebo; per-sample allocation not given. Day 63 following the first vaccine or placebo injection was when the samples were taken. Material: peripheral blood, obtained in a trial of Ad26.COV2.S vaccine versus placebo. Receptors were obtained from a person between 18 and 65 years old who received the Ad26.COV2.S COVID-19 vaccine or a placebo.

The V and J genes are TRBV7-8 and TRBJ2-7, with TRBD1 matching 10 bases. The CDR3 runs 16 residues. CDR1 and CDR2 from the germline V gene are SGHVS and FQNEAQ. The V gene end was trimmed by 5 bases and the J gene end by 3 bases; junction bases not matched to a gene: 10. Written as DNA, the CDR3 is TGTGCCAGCAGCCTCCCGGGACAGGGGAACCTCTACGAGCAGTACTTC. This encodes CASSLPGQGNLYEQYF. The full variable domain, in which reference TRBV7-8 and TRBJ2-7 provide the parts outside the CDR3, is GAGVSQSPRYKVAKRGQDVALRCDPISGHVSLFWYQQALGQGPEFLTYFQNEAQLDKSGLPSDRFFAERPEGSVSTLKIQRTQQEDSAVYLCASSLPGQGNLYEQYFGPGTRLTVT.

The chain is built from TRBV19 and TRBJ2-1; TRBD2 matches at 13 bases. The CDR3 loop spans 15 amino acids. Germline CDR1 is LNHDA and CDR2 is SQIVND (reference sequence). Unmatched junction bases numbered 4, after V lost 6 bases and J lost 5 bases. CDR3 residues: CASSVGLAGHNEQFF. The CDR3 DNA is TGTGCCAGTAGCGTGGGACTAGCGGGACACAATGAGCAGTTCTTC.

This clone has only one observation. The rearrangement joins TRBV14 to TRBJ2-1; D remains ambiguous. V gave up 0 bases and J gave up 6 bases, with 12 bases separating them. The CDR3 has 15 residues. The germline gives CDR1 SGHDN, CDR2 FVKESK. The CDR3 DNA reads TGTGCCAGCAGCCAAGATCTGGGGTTTATCAATGAGCAGTTCTTC. This codes for CASSQDLGFINEQFF. The full variable domain, rest sourced from reference TRBV14 and TRBJ2-1, is EAGVTQFPSHSVIEKGQTVTLRCDPISGHDNLYWYRRVMGKEIKFLLHFVKESKQDESGMPNNRFLAERTGGTYSTLKVQPAELEDSGVYFCASSQDLGFINEQFFGPGTRLTVL.

The chain uses TRBV5-1 and TRBJ1-2, with 8 bases identical to TRBD1. This CDR3 has 15 residues. The germline V gene encodes CDR1 SGHRS and CDR2 YFSETQ. The V and J ends lost 4 bases and 4 bases, in that order; junction bases with no gene match: 9. The CDR3 is CASSPDRVGSYGYTF. The DNA for the CDR3 is TGCGCCAGCAGCCCGGACAGGGTCGGGAGCTATGGCTACACCTTC.

The chain has TRBV10-3 and TRBJ2-5; possibly TRBD1 for D (6 bases). Looked up from germline, CDR1 is ENHRY and CDR2 is SYGVKD. This CDR3 comprises 14 residues. The ends were cut back, 3 bases at V and 3 bases at J, with 11 bases in the middle. The chain's CDR3 is CAISERNREETQYF. The DNA of the CDR3 is TGTGCCATCAGTGAAAGGAACAGGGAAGAGACCCAGTACTTC.

The chain employs TRBV4-1 and TRBJ2-1, with 14 bases identical to TRBD2. The CDR3 spans 16 residues. In germline, CDR1 is MGHRA, CDR2 YSYEKL. Unmatched junction bases numbered 4, after V lost 2 bases and J lost 7 bases. CDR3 sequence reads: CASSQSGTSGGNEQFF. The CDR3 nucleotides are TGCGCCAGCAGCCAATCCGGGACTAGCGGGGGAAATGAGCAGTTCTTC.

This clone was seen only once. Within the sample, other DNA sequences also encode this same CDR3. The chain employs TRBV12-3 or TRBV12-4 and TRBJ2-5; D call uncertain. V was trimmed by 3 bases and J by 4 bases, leaving 3 bases between them. CDR3 length: 11 residues. The CDR3 region has the DNA TGTGCCAGCAGTTTCGCAGAGACCCAGTACTTC. This gives the protein CASSFAETQYF.

This clone was seen only once. Here the CDR3 DNA reads TGCGCCAGCCGTGGGACTAGCGCATACAATGAGCAGTTCTTC. Translated, it gives CASRGTSAYNEQFF. The V call is TRBV10-1, the J call TRBJ2-1; 10 nucleotides match TRBD2. The CDR3 covers 14 residues. CDR1 and CDR2 from the germline V gene are WNHNN and SYGVQD (reference sequence). Losses at the gene ends were 8 bases for V and 4 bases for J; bases not matched to a gene: 5.

The V gene is TRBV14, the J gene TRBJ2-5; 15 nucleotides align to TRBD2. With 11 bases clipped from V and 9 bases from J, the junction kept 13 bases outside the gene matches. Per germline, CDR1 SGHDN and CDR2 FVKESK. CDR3 length: 15 residues. In DNA form, the CDR3 reads TGTGCCCAAGGACTAGCGGGAGGGCCGGACTGGGCCCAGTACTTC. It is translated as CAQGLAGGPDWAQYF.

The chain carries TRBV5-4 and TRBJ1-2, with 8 positions matching TRBD1. Germline values: CDR1 SGHNT, CDR2 YYREEE (reference sequence). The CDR3 consists of 15 residues. V lost 2 bases, J lost 7 bases, and 10 bases stayed unmatched. The CDR3 protein is CASSFLGQGGFGYTF. CDR3 nucleotide sequence: TGTGCCAGCAGCTTTCTCGGACAGGGTGGGTTTGGCTACACCTTC.

The rearrangement uses TRBV21-1 and TRBJ1-3; the listed D gene, TRBD1, was not tested against the DNA. TRBV21-1 is a known pseudogene. There are 13 residues in the CDR3. CDR3 in amino acids: CASSKVVRNTIYF. In nucleotides, the CDR3 is TGTGCCAGCAGCAAAGTTGTCAGAAACACCATATATTTT.

This chain connects TRBV12-3 or TRBV12-4 to TRBJ1-5; no definite D call. Trimming took off 3 bases at V and 5 bases at J, with 2 bases between the two ends. The CDR3 has 11 residues. This CDR3 is CASSFHQPQHF. Written as DNA, the CDR3 is TGTGCCAGCAGTTTTCATCAGCCCCAGCATTTT.

About this clone: The same CDR3 can be traced to other DNA sequences in this sample. The CDR3 coding sequence is TGTGCCAGCAGCTTAGACCCGTCCTACGAGCAGTACTTC. Translating gives CASSLDPSYEQYF. The chain recombines TRBV7-2 with TRBJ2-7; no clear D gene. Between the trimmed V and J ends, which lost 1 base and 1 base, there was a span of 5 bases. This CDR3 has 13 amino acids. In germline, CDR1 is SGHTA, CDR2 FQGNSA.

The chain has TRBV24-1 and TRBJ2-3; weak D call: TRBD1 (6 bases). With 3 bases removed from V and 7 bases from J, the gap between germline ends came to 13 bases. In germline, CDR1 is KGHDR, CDR2 SFDVKD. This CDR3 spans 14 amino acids. As DNA, the CDR3 is TGTGCCACCAGTGATGTCGGGACACCAAATACGCAGTATTTT. This codes for CATSDVGTPNTQYF.

The V and J genes are TRBV5-4 and TRBJ2-7; no firm D call. This CDR3 is built from 13 residues. Looked up from germline, CDR1 is SGHNT and CDR2 is YYREEE (reference sequence). The ends were cut back, 2 bases at V and 4 bases at J, with 10 bases in the middle. The CDR3 reads CASSFLDQYEQYF. DNA of the CDR3: TGTGCCAGCAGCTTCCTAGATCAGTACGAGCAGTACTTC.

The J gene is TRBJ2-7, the V gene TRBV30, with D perhaps TRBD2 (6 bases). This CDR3 has 12 residues. V lost 2 bases and J 3 bases, leaving 8 bases between the germline ends. CDR1 GTSNPN and CDR2 SVGIG come from the germline V gene (reference sequence). The CDR3 DNA follows: TGTGCCTGGAGTTACGGGGGCTACGAGCAGTACTTC. Residues: CAWSYGGYEQYF.

The V call is TRBV24-1, the J call TRBJ2-3; 10 bases agree with TRBD1. The V gene end was trimmed by 4 bases and the J gene end by 4 bases; junction bases not matched to a gene: 10. Looked up from germline, CDR1 is KGHDR and CDR2 is SFDVKD. The CDR3 length is 17 residues. This CDR3 reads CATSDLGQGGISDTQYF. The CDR3 DNA is TGTGCCACCAGTGACCTTGGACAGGGGGGAATTTCAGATACGCAGTATTTT.

This chain links TRBV7-8 with TRBJ2-1, with TRBD2 matching over 12 bases. With V trimmed by 5 bases and J by 6 bases, 8 bases remained unmatched. The CDR3 consists of 16 residues. Germline assignment: CDR1 SGHVS and CDR2 FQNEAQ. In nucleotides, the CDR3 is TGTGCCAGCAGCCTAGGGAGGACTAGCGGGATCAATGAGCAGTTCTTC. Its translation is CASSLGRTSGINEQFF. The variable domain in full, with the rest retrieved from reference TRBV7-8 and TRBJ2-1, is GAGVSQSPRYKVAKRGQDVALRCDPISGHVSLFWYQQALGQGPEFLTYFQNEAQLDKSGLPSDRFFAERPEGSVSTLKIQRTQQEDSAVYLCASSLGRTSGINEQFFGPGTRLTVL.

This sequence joins TRBV29-1 and TRBJ1-3, with D hard to call. From germline, CDR1 is SQVTM and CDR2 ANQGSEA. The CDR3 spans 15 residues. The V gene lost 4 bases and the J gene lost 1 base, with 14 bases spanning the gap. CDR3 region: CSVANPGQSGNTIYF. Here the CDR3 DNA reads TGCAGCGTTGCTAATCCTGGGCAATCTGGAAACACCATATATTTT.

This chain joins TRBV24-1 and TRBJ2-1, with D possibly being TRBD1 (5 bases). The CDR3 spans 13 residues. The V end was cut by 7 bases, the J end by 7 bases, with 13 bases between. Germline V CDR1 and CDR2: KGHDR, SFDVKD. CDR3 residues: CATRDTTSNEQFF. CDR3 in DNA: TGTGCCACCAGGGACACCACGTCGAATGAGCAGTTCTTC.

The J gene is TRBJ2-2, the V gene TRBV7-3, with 8 bases matching TRBD1. Germline V lookup: CDR1 SGHTA, CDR2 FQGTGA. The CDR3 runs 13 residues. J was trimmed by 11 bases and V by 5 bases; bases with no gene match: 7. CDR3 coding DNA: TGTGCCAGCAGCATTATGGACAGGGCCGAGCTGTTTTTT. Protein sequence: CASSIMDRAELFF.

The chain has TRBV29-1 and TRBJ1-2, with D uncertain. Per germline, CDR1 SQVTM and CDR2 ANQGSEA. This CDR3 is 13 amino acids long. Trimming took 7 bases from V and 7 from J, leaving 19 bases between them. The CDR3 reads CSASSDLTGGYTF. CDR3 nucleotide sequence: TGCAGCGCCTCGTCGGACCTAACCGGTGGCTACACCTTC.

This chain joins TRBV27 and TRBJ1-1; D is undetermined. This CDR3 spans 14 amino acids. In germline, CDR1 is MNHEY, CDR2 SMNVEV (reference sequence). Trimming removed 6 bases at V and 1 base at J, with 12 bases between. CDR3 loop: CASRPGEANTEAFF. The CDR3 DNA is TGTGCCAGCAGACCCGGGGAGGCGAACACTGAAGCTTTCTTT.

The chain recombines TRBV5-6 with TRBJ2-5, with D possibly being TRBD1 or TRBD2 (5 bases each). Trimming removed 7 bases at V and 2 bases at J, with 18 bases between. This CDR3 comprises 15 residues. Germline V gives CDR1 SGHDT, CDR2 YYEEEE. CDR3 region: CASARRGVGQETQYF. The CDR3 DNA is TGTGCCAGCGCGAGGAGAGGGGTGGGACAAGAGACCCAGTACTTC.

The chain employs TRBV14 and TRBJ2-5, with 8 bases that match TRBD1. CDR3 length: 17 residues. Germline assignment: CDR1 SGHDN and CDR2 FVKESK. The V segment lost 0 bases and the J segment 4 bases; nucleotides outside the gene matches: 10. The CDR3 DNA is TGTGCCAGCAGCCAAGATCAATGGACAGGGAGAGGAGAGACCCAGTACTTC. Translated, it gives CASSQDQWTGRGETQYF.

The chain recombines TRBV6-1 with TRBJ1-6; 8 bases align to TRBD1. V lost 1 base to trimming and J lost 6 bases; unmatched junction nucleotides: 2. CDR3 length: 15 residues. CDR1 MNHNS and CDR2 SASEGT come from the germline V gene. CDR3 in amino acids: CASSEEGQVNSPLHF. The CDR3 coding sequence is TGTGCCAGCAGTGAAGAGGGACAGGTTAATTCACCCCTCCACTTT.

The rearrangement uses TRBV6-5 and TRBJ1-1; possible D gene TRBD1, 5 bases. The CDR3 totals 14 residues. The ends were cut back, 6 bases at V and 1 base at J, with 12 bases in the middle. Per the germline V gene, CDR1 is MNHEY and CDR2 is SVGAGI. CDR3 loop: CASSLKTANTEAFF. The DNA for the CDR3 is TGTGCCAGCAGCCTGAAGACAGCGAACACTGAAGCTTTCTTT.

The chain joins TRBV6-2 or TRBV6-3 to TRBJ2-3, with D perhaps matching TRBD2 (5 bases). The CDR3 loop spans 14 amino acids. Trimming shortened V by 6 bases and J by 2 bases, and 12 bases separated the two germline ends. Germline CDR1 is MNHEY and CDR2 is SVGEGT. CDR3 residues: CASSSDYYTDTQYF. CDR3 DNA sequence: TGTGCCAGCAGCTCCGACTACTACACAGATACGCAGTATTTT.

This clone was seen a handful of times. The V gene is TRBV14, the J gene TRBJ2-1; D gene ambiguous. The V end lost 6 bases, the J end lost 9 bases, and 9 bases lay between the germline ends. Germline V gives CDR1 SGHDN, CDR2 FVKESK. CDR3 size: 11 residues. The CDR3 DNA is TGTGCCAGCAGTTCTAGGGTTGAGCAGTTCTTC. It translates to CASSSRVEQFF.

Of note for this clone: The same CDR3 arises from other DNA sequences in this sample as well. The rearrangement joins TRBV7-9 to TRBJ2-7; D gene uncertain. V dropped 5 bases and J dropped 2 bases, with 7 bases sitting between them. CDR3 length: 12 residues. Germline loops: CDR1 SEHNR, CDR2 FQNEAQ (reference sequence). CDR3 protein: CASSPGPYEQYF. CDR3 in DNA: TGTGCCAGCAGCCCCGGCCCCTACGAGCAGTACTTC.